Below, one T cell receptor (beta chain) is given with its context. Some clones are missing from TCRdb's copy, which holds only in-frame ones; the method was immunoSEQ multiplex PCR. The table has roughly 60,000 clones, 65% to 90% seen once. The data were taken from a study of OX40 agonist ivuxolimab in advanced cancers. V was cut by 1 base and J by 0 bases, with 6 bases left in between. The CDR3 consists of 15 residues. Looked up from germline, CDR1 is MGHRA and CDR2 is YSYEKL. The specimen was CD4+ or CD8+ T cells sorted from blood, collected in a trial of the OX40 agonist ivuxolimab. This rearrangement joins TRBV4-1 to TRBJ2-2; tentative D call: TRBD2 (6 bases). The receptor's source is an adult with an advanced solid tumor such as melanoma, head and neck, liver or kidney cancer. The CDR3 coding sequence is TGCGCCAGCAGCCAAGCGGGGGCGAACACCGGGGAGCTGTTTTTT. Protein: CASSQAGANTGELFF.